These T cell receptor beta chains were read from a single sample in a study of naive and memory T cell subsets. TCRdb re-called the UMI-ligation and nested PCR reads with MiXCR, one entry per CDR3 protein. This sample carries under 25,000 distinct CDR3 sequences, 7% to 10% of them seen once, and the ten largest clones take about 20%. Material: central memory CD8+ T cells from blood. The receptors here all came from a human donor in good health. Both conserved end residues are part of each CDR3. Each record gives: J gene, clone size, V gene, D gene, CDR3 DNA, CDR3 protein. A D gene is named only where the DNA matches it firmly. Size is omitted from some rows. Given values are once, few, many or a class for expanded clones.

TRBJ2-6,few,TRBV5-1,.,TGCGCCAGCAGCTTGGGGTCTGGGGCCAACGTCCTGACTTTC,CASSLGSGANVLTF
TRBJ1-1,.,TRBV12-3/TRBV12-4,.,TGTGCCACCTACCGAGCGGCCACTGAAGCTTTCTTT,CATYRAATEAFF
TRBJ2-5,few,TRBV2,.,TGTGCCAGCAGTGATTGCCGGGCAGCACAAGAGACCCAGTACTTC,CASSDCRAAQETQYF
TRBJ2-7,medium-sized,TRBV7-8,.,TGTGCCAGCAGCTCTACCGGGACTGGACTGAGCTCCTACGAGCAGTACTTC,CASSSTGTGLSSYEQYF
TRBJ2-1,few,TRBV10-3,TRBD1,TGTGCCATCAGTAAAGTACCGGGACAGGGGGCGGACGAGCAGTTCTTC,CAISKVPGQGADEQFF
TRBJ2-5,few,TRBV27,.,TGTGCCAGCAGTCCATCGCGACTCAAAGAGACCCAGTACTTC,CASSPSRLKETQYF
TRBJ2-2,few,TRBV10-3,TRBD2,TGTGCCACAAAGCGGGGAAGGAACACCGGGGAGCTGTTTTTT,CATKRGRNTGELFF
TRBJ2-1,many,TRBV29-1,.,TGCAGCGTTGAATTGGCCGGGAGCTCCTACAATGAGCAGTTCTTC,CSVELAGSSYNEQFF
TRBJ2-1,many,TRBV19,TRBD2,TGTGCCAGTAGTATTAGCGGGAGGGCCTCTGAGCAGTTCTTC,CASSISGRASEQFF
TRBJ2-5,.,TRBV27,.,TGTGCCAGCAGTTTAAGAGGTCCACCAGAGACCCAGTACTTC,CASSLRGPPETQYF
TRBJ2-1,few,TRBV10-3,.,TGTGCCACAAGGGGCTTAACCTACAATGAGCAGTTCTTC,CATRGLTYNEQFF
TRBJ1-6,.,TRBV2,.,TGTGCCAGCAGTGAACAGGCAGGTTATAATTCACCCCTCCACTTT,CASSEQAGYNSPLHF
TRBJ2-2,many,TRBV6-1,TRBD2,TGTGCCAGCAAAGGGAGGGACACCGGGGAGCTGTTTTTT,CASKGRDTGELFF
TRBJ1-1,.,TRBV16,.,TGTGCCAGCAGCCGCTCAAAGGGGGGCACTGAAGCTTTCTTT,CASSRSKGGTEAFF
TRBJ2-1,medium-sized,TRBV20-1,.,TGCAGTGCTGCCCCTTTGGCGAGGGAAGTCAATGAGCAGTTCTTC,CSAAPLAREVNEQFF
TRBJ1-5,many,TRBV12-3/TRBV12-4,.,TGTGCCAGCAGTTTATCAACAGGGAATCAGCCCCAGCATTTT,CASSLSTGNQPQHF
TRBJ2-1,large,TRBV20-1,.,TGCAGTGCGCGGGGAAAATGGGACAATGAGCAGTTCTTC,CSARGKWDNEQFF
TRBJ2-3,few,TRBV5-1,.,TGCGCCAGCAGAAGCACAGATACGCAGTATTTT,CASRSTDTQYF
TRBJ1-1,many,TRBV6-5,TRBD1,TGTGCCAGCAGTTACTCCCAAAACAGGGGGGTAAACACTGAAGCTTTCTTT,CASSYSQNRGVNTEAFF
TRBJ2-1,few,TRBV11-3,TRBD2,TGTGCCAGCAGCTTGGATAGCGGGAGGGCCTTCAATGAGCAGTTCTTC,CASSLDSGRAFNEQFF
TRBJ2-5,.,TRBV11-2,TRBD2,TGTGCCAGCAGCTCCAGACTAGCCCGCTGGGAGACCCAGTACTTC,CASSSRLARWETQYF
TRBJ1-1,many,TRBV4-3,.,TGCGCCAGCAGCCAAGTTCAGAACACTGAAGCTTTCTTT,CASSQVQNTEAFF
TRBJ1-1,many,TRBV7-8,.,TGTGCCAGCAGCCCCGAAGCTATCGGGTGGGGGAAAGGCACTGAAGCTTTCTTT,CASSPEAIGWGKGTEAFF
TRBJ2-4,many,TRBV28,.,TGTGCCAGCACGGGGGTCCGAGACCAAAACATTCAGTACTTC,CASTGVRDQNIQYF
TRBJ2-1,few,TRBV5-1,TRBD1,TGCGCCAGCAGCCTACGGGACAGTTACAATGAGCAGTTCTTC,CASSLRDSYNEQFF
TRBJ2-1,many,TRBV29-1,.,TGCAGCGTCCTCGGCGTGGCTATCAATGAGCAGTTCTTC,CSVLGVAINEQFF
TRBJ2-7,.,TRBV4-3,.,TGCGCCAGCAGCCCAAACAGGTTGCAGGAGCAGTACTTC,CASSPNRLQEQYF
TRBJ2-1,many,TRBV20-1,TRBD2,TGCAGTGCCAGAGGACTAGCGGGAGTCTATGAGCAGTTCTTC,CSARGLAGVYEQFF
TRBJ2-7,.,TRBV20-1,TRBD2,TGCAGTGCTAGAGATAAGATAGCGGGAGCCTACGAGCAGTACTTC,CSARDKIAGAYEQYF
TRBJ1-1,.,TRBV4-3,TRBD1,TGCGCCAGCAGCCAGGGGTACGGGACAGTTAACACTGAAGCTTTCTTT,CASSQGYGTVNTEAFF
TRBJ2-3,few,TRBV27,TRBD2,TGTGCCAGCAGTCCTCGGACTAGCGGGAGCACAGATACGCAGTATTTT,CASSPRTSGSTDTQYF
TRBJ2-5,many,TRBV6-5,TRBD2,TGTGCCAGCAGTCCGGGACTAGCGGGAGAGACCCAGTACTTC,CASSPGLAGETQYF
TRBJ2-1,.,TRBV7-9,TRBD2,TGTGCCAGCAGCCGACTAGCAAATGAGCAGTTCTTC,CASSRLANEQFF
TRBJ1-1,.,TRBV19,.,TGTGCCAGTATTATGGGGAACACTGAAGCTTTCTTT,CASIMGNTEAFF
TRBJ2-1,.,TRBV5-6,TRBD1,TGTGCCAGCAGCCCTTGGACAGGGGGTGAGCAGTTCTTC,CASSPWTGGEQFF
TRBJ2-1,few,TRBV11-2,.,TGTGCCAGCAGTCTAGGGCGTCAGGGGCCCACCTACAATGAGCAGTTCTTC,CASSLGRQGPTYNEQFF
TRBJ2-3,few,TRBV27,.,TGTGCCAGCATTGGGGCTAGCACAGATACGCAGTATTTT,CASIGASTDTQYF
TRBJ2-1,.,TRBV5-6,TRBD1,TGTGCCAGCAGTTGGGACAGGGGGTTACTAGAGCAGTTCTTC,CASSWDRGLLEQFF